This T cell receptor (beta chain) is drawn from a study of blood T cell repertoires in COVID-19. Study-level background: Collection of acute and convalescent COVID-19 samples took place in the United States, Italy and Spain. T cells, B-cell-depleted T cells, or PBMCs provided the cDNA or gDNA that served as material.

Original data processing: Reference gene primer amplification gave estimated nucleated cell counts. Sequenced by immunoSEQ multiplex PCR; TCRdb stores in-frame clones only, minus some. That table is the source of V, J and clone size, and D and trimming were worked out from the DNA. The sample shows about 130,000 clones, around 80% of them seen only once. Germline CDR1 reads SNHLY; CDR2 reads FYNNEI. The J segment lost 5 bases and the V segment lost 6 bases, leaving 9 bases of the junction unmatched. This CDR3 comprises 15 residues. This clone came up a few times. This receptor was identified in a man aged 40-55 years with active or convalescent COVID-19. The gene calls are TRBV2 and TRBJ1-1, with TRBD1 identical over 10 bases. Sequenced: peripheral blood. This chain's CDR3 is CASRSPGQGTTEAFF. The CDR3 coding sequence is TGTGCCAGCAGATCACCGGGACAGGGGACGACTGAAGCTTTCTTT. The full variable domain, in which reference TRBV2 and TRBJ1-1 provide the parts outside the CDR3, is EPEVTQTPSHQVTQMGQEVILRCVPISNHLYFYWYRQILGQKVEFLVSFYNNEISEKSEIFDDQFSVERPDGSNFTLKIRSTKLEDSAMYFCASRSPGQGTTEAFFGQGTRLTVV.